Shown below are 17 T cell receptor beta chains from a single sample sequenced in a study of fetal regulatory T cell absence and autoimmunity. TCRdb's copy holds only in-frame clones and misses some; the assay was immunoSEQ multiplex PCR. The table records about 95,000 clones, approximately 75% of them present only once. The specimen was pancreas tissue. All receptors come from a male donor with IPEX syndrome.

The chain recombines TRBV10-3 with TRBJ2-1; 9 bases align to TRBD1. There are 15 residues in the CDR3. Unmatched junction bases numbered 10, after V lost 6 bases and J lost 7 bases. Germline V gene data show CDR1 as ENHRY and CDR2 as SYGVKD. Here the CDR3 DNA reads TGTGCCATCAGCCCTTGGACAGGGGAGGGTAATGAGCAGTTCTTC. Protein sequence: CAISPWTGEGNEQFF.

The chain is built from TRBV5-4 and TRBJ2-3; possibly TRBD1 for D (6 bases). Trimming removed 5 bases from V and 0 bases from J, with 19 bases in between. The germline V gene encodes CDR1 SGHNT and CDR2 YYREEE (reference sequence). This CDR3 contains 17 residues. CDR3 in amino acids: CASSRPGTFSSTDTQYF. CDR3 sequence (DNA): TGTGCCAGCAGTCGTCCCGGGACATTCTCTAGCACAGATACGCAGTATTTT.

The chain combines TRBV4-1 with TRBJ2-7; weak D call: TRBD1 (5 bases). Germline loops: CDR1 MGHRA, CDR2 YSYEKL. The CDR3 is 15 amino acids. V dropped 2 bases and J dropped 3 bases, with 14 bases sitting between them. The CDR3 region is CASSQMTPGHYEQYF. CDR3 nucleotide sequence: TGCGCCAGCAGCCAAATGACTCCCGGACACTACGAGCAGTACTTC.

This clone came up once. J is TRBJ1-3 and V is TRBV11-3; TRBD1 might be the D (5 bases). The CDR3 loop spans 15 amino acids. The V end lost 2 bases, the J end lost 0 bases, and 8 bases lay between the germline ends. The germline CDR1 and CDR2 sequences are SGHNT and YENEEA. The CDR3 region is CASSLRGSSGNTIYF. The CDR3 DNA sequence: TGTGCCAGCAGCTTACGGGGGAGCTCTGGAAACACCATATATTTT.

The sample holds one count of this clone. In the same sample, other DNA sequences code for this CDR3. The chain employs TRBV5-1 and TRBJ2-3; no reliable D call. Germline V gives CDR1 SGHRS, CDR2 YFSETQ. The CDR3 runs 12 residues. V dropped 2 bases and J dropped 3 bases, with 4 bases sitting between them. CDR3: CASSFSTDTQYF. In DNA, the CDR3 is TGCGCCAGCAGCTTTTCGACAGATACGCAGTATTTT.

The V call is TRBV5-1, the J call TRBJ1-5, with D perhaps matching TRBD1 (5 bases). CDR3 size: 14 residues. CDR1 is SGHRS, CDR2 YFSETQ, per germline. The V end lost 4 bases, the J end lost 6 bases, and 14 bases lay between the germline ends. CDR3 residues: CASSLGGEGQPQHF. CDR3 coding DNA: TGCGCCAGCAGCCTTGGGGGGGAAGGTCAGCCCCAGCATTTT.

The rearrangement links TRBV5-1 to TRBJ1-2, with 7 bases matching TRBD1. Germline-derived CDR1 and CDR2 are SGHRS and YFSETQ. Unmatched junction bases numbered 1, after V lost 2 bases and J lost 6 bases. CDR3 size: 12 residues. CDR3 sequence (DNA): TGCGCCAGCAGCTTAGGGGGCGATGGCTACACCTTC. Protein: CASSLGGDGYTF. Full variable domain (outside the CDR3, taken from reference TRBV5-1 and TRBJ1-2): KAGVTQTPRYLIKTRGQQVTLSCSPISGHRSVSWYQQTPGQGLQFLFEYFSETQRNKGNFPGRFSGRQFSNSRSEMNVSTLELGDSALYLCASSLGGDGYTFGSGTRLTVV.

The CDR3 is CATSMTGEAYNSPLHF. CDR3 nucleotide sequence: TGTGCCACCAGCATGACAGGGGAAGCCTATAATTCACCCCTCCACTTT. J is TRBJ1-6 and V is TRBV15; 8 bases fit TRBD1. The germline CDR1 and CDR2 sequences are LNHNV and YYDKDF (reference sequence). V lost 4 bases, J lost 2 bases, and 4 bases stayed unmatched. The CDR3 runs 16 residues.

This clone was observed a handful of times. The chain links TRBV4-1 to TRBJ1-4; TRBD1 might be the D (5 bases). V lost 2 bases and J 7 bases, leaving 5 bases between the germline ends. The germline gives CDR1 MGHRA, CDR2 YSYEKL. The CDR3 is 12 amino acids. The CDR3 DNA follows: TGCGCCAGCAGCCAACAGGGTGAAAAACTGTTTTTT. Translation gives CASSQQGEKLFF.

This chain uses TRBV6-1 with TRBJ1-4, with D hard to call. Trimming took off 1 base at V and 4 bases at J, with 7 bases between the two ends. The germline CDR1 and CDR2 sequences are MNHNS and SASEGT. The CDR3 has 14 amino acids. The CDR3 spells CASSEGPVNEKLFF. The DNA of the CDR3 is TGTGCCAGCAGTGAAGGTCCCGTTAATGAAAAACTGTTTTTT.

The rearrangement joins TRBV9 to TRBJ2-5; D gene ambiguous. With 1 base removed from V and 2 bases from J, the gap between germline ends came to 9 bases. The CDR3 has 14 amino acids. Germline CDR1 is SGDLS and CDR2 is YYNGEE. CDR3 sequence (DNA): TGTGCCAGCAGCGTATCAGGCGTTCAAGAGACCCAGTACTTC. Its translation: CASSVSGVQETQYF. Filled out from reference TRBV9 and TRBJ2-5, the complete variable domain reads DSGVTQTPKHLITATGQRVTLRCSPRSGDLSVYWYQQSLDQGLQFLIQYYNGEERAKGNILERFSAQQFPDLHSELNLSSLELGDSALYFCASSVSGVQETQYFGPGTRLLVL.

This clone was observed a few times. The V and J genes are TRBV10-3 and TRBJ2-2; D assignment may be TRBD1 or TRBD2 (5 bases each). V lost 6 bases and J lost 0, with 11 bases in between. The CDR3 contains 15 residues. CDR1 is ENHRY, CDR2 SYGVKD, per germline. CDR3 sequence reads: CAIRSGRSNTGELFF. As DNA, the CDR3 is TGTGCCATCAGGTCGGGACGGTCGAACACCGGGGAGCTGTTTTTT.

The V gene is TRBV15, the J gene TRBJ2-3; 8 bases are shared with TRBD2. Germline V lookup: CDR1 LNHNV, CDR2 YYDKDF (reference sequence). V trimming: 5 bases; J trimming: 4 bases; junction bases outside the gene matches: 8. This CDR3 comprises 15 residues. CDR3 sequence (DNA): TGTGCCACCAGCTCAGGACTAGCCTACTCAGATACGCAGTATTTT. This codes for CATSSGLAYSDTQYF.

The CDR3 spells CASSFRTGELFF. The CDR3, as DNA: TGTGCCAGTAGTTTCCGAACCGGGGAGCTGTTTTTT. The gene calls are TRBV19 and TRBJ2-2; the D is unclear. There are 12 residues in the CDR3. V lost 5 bases and J lost 5, with 6 bases in between. Germline assignment: CDR1 LNHDA and CDR2 SQIVND (reference sequence).

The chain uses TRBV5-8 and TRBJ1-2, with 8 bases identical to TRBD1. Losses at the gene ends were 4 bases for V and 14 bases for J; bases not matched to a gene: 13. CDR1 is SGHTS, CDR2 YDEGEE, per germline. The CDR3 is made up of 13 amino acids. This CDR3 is CASSPPDRALKTF. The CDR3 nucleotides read TGTGCCAGCAGCCCTCCGGACAGGGCCCTCAAGACCTTC.

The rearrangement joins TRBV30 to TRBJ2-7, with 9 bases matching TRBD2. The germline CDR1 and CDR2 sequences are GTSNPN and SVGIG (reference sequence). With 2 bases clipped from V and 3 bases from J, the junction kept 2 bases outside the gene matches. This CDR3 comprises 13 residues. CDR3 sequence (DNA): TGTGCCTGGAGTCGCGGGGGGGACTACGAGCAGTACTTC. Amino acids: CAWSRGGDYEQYF.

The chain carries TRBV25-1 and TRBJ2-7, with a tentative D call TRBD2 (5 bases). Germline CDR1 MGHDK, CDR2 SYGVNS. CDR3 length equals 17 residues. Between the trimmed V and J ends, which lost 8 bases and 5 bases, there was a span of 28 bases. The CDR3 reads CASGDGESRGAPDEQYF. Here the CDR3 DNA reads TGTGCCAGCGGCGACGGGGAGAGCCGCGGTGCCCCTGACGAGCAGTACTTC.